The clone carrying this TCR beta chain has more than one count but fewer than ten. Germline V gene sequence: CDR1 SGHRS, CDR2 YFSETQ. Trimming cost V 1 base and J 3 bases; bases outside gene matches: 3. This CDR3 is built from 15 residues. The sample originates from a study of blood T cell repertoires in COVID-19. Study background: COVID-19 samples, acute and convalescent, were from the United States, Italy and Spain. Sample material is recorded as cDNA or gDNA derived from T cells, B-cell-depleted T cells, or PBMCs.

Patients in Seattle were enrolled during active infection, then followed longitudinally. Original analysis: Estimated nucleated cell counts came from reference gene primer amplification. Profiling relied on immunoSEQ multiplex PCR, and the TCRdb table lists in-frame clones only, not all of them. The D gene and trimming were derived from the DNA, and the V and J assignments and clone size from that table. The table has around 180,000 clones, roughly 84% seen once; the top ten hold 18%. The sequenced sample consisted of peripheral blood. This TCR derives from a person aged 65 to 79 with COVID-19, enrolled during active disease. The chain employs TRBV5-1 and TRBJ2-3; 9 bases are a match to TRBD1. The CDR3 nucleotides read TGCGCCAGCAGCTTGATGGGGACAGGGACAGATACGCAGTATTTT. Its translation: CASSLMGTGTDTQYF.